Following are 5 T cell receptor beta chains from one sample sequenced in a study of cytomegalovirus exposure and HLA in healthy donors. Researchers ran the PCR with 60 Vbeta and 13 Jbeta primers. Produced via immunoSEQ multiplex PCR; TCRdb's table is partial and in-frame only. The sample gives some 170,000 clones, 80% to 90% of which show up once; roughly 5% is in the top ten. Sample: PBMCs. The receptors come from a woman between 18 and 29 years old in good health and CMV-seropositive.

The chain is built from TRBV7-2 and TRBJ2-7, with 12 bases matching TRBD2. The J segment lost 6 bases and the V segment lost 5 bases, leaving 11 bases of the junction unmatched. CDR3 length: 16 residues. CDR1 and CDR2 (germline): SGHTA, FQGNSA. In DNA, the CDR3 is TGTGCCAGCAGCCCTCCGACCGGACTAGCGGGGACCGAGCAGTACTTC. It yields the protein CASSPPTGLAGTEQYF.

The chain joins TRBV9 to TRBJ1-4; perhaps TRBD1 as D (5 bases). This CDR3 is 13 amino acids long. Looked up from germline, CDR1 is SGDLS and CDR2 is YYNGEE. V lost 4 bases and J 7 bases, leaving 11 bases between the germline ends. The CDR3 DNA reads TGTGCCAGCAGCCCACTCGACAGTGAAAAACTGTTTTTT. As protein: CASSPLDSEKLFF.

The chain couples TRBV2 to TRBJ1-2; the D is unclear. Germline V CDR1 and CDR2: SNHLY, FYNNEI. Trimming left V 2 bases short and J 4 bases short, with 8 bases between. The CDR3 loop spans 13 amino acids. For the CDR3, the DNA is TGTGCCAGCAGTGAAACCGGGGTCTATGGCTACACCTTC. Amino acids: CASSETGVYGYTF.

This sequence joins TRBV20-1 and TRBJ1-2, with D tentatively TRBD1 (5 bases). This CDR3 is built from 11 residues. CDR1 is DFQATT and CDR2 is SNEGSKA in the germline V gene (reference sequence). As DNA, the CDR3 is TGCAGAGTAGGGGAAAACTATGGCTACACCTTC. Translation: CRVGENYGYTF.

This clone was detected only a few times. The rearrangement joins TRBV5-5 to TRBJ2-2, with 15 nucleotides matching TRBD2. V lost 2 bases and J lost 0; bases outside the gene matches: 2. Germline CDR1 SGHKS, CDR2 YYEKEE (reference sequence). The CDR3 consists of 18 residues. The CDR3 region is CASSFGLAGGPNTGELFF. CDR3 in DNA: TGTGCCAGCAGCTTCGGACTAGCGGGGGGGCCGAACACCGGGGAGCTGTTTTTT.